The 23 T cell receptor beta chains in this list originate from one sample, sequenced in a study of T-cell reconstitution after alpha-beta-depleted transplantation in children. Preparing the TCRbeta library involved the use of unique molecular identifiers. TCRdb recomputed calls from the PCR reads with MiXCR, one row per CDR3 protein. The sample carries about 290,000 distinct CDR3 sequences, 10% recorded once. Sequencing used PBMCs, obtained before TCRalphabeta/CD19-depleted stem cell transplant. The receptors derive from a boy younger than two with acute myeloid leukemia, due to receive a stem cell transplant.

The chain joins TRBV7-9 to TRBJ2-3; D could derive from TRBD1 or TRBD2 (5 bases each). Germline values: CDR1 SEHNR, CDR2 FQNEAQ (reference sequence). Between the trimmed V and J ends, which lost 6 bases and 4 bases, there was a span of 17 bases. This CDR3 has 15 amino acids. CDR3: CASSWGPPPPDTQYF. The CDR3 bases are TGTGCCAGCAGTTGGGGACCGCCGCCCCCAGATACGCAGTATTTT.

This clonotype was counted many times. V and J are TRBV7-2 and TRBJ2-6, with TRBD2 matching 11 bases. The V and J ends lost 5 bases and 2 bases, in that order; junction bases with no gene match: 8. The CDR3 length is 18 residues. CDR1 SGHTA and CDR2 FQGNSA come from the germline V gene. In DNA form, the CDR3 reads TGTGCCAGCAGCACGATACTAGCGGGAGCTACTGGGGCCAACGTCCTGACTTTC. Protein: CASSTILAGATGANVLTF.

This clonotype occurred many times. The rearrangement joins TRBV29-1 to TRBJ1-5; D is possibly TRBD1 (6 bases). Germline V CDR1 and CDR2: SQVTM, ANQGSEA. Deletions cut 4 bases from V and 7 bases from J, with 14 bases between. This CDR3 has 13 residues. The CDR3 sequence: CSVARGLGQPQHF. The CDR3 coding sequence is TGCAGCGTTGCCAGGGGCTTGGGGCAGCCCCAGCATTTT.

On this clonotype itself: This may be a read error: a much more frequent sequence differs by one nucleotide. The chain uses TRBV24-1 and TRBJ2-3; D is unresolved. This CDR3 is built from 16 residues. Germline values: CDR1 KGHDR, CDR2 SFDVKD. Trimming took off 1 base at V and 2 bases at J, with 12 bases between the two ends. The CDR3 nucleotides are TGTGCCACCAGTGATTTCCGGCTGACTGCCACAGATACGCAGTATTTT. It translates to CATSDFRLTATDTQYF.

This clonotype occurred many times. CDR3 nucleotides: TGTGCCAGCAAGAACGGAGGCTACAATGAGCAGTTCTTC. This codes for CASKNGGYNEQFF. The V call is TRBV12-3 or TRBV12-4, the J call TRBJ2-1; the D gene is possibly TRBD2 (5 bases). With 7 bases removed from V and 3 bases from J, the gap between germline ends came to 10 bases. The CDR3 totals 13 residues.

At least ten counts were recorded for this clonotype. The V and J genes are TRBV25-1 and TRBJ2-7, with TRBD2 identical over 12 bases. CDR1 is MGHDK and CDR2 is SYGVNS in the germline V gene. This CDR3 has 15 residues. Trimming cost V 4 bases and J 3 bases; bases outside gene matches: 4. CDR3 bases: TGTGCCAGCAGTGGGGAACTAGCGGGAGGCTACGAGCAGTACTTC. Protein: CASSGELAGGYEQYF.

This clonotype was recorded many times. The chain recombines TRBV9 with TRBJ2-6; 8 nucleotides align to TRBD1. CDR1 is SGDLS and CDR2 is YYNGEE in the germline V gene. This CDR3 comprises 15 residues. Unmatched junction bases numbered 8, after V lost 3 bases and J lost 9 bases. The CDR3 DNA reads TGTGCCAGCAGCGCGGACAGGGAACGGGTCAACGTCCTGACTTTC. It codes for CASSADRERVNVLTF.

This clonotype has a count of ten or more. In DNA form, the CDR3 reads TGTGCCAGCAGCCAGAGCGGGAGCACGGGCGAGCAGTACTTC. Translated: CASSQSGSTGEQYF. The chain carries TRBV9 and TRBJ2-7, with 8 bases fitting TRBD2. This CDR3 contains 14 residues. The V and J ends lost 4 bases and 6 bases, in that order; junction bases with no gene match: 9. The germline V gene has CDR1 SGDLS and CDR2 YYNGEE.

This clonotype was counted between two and nine times. The chain carries TRBV12-3 or TRBV12-4 and TRBJ2-3, with 7 bases that match TRBD1. Germline trimming cut 7 bases from V and 4 bases from J; bases unmatched to any gene: 14. The CDR3 length is 16 residues. This CDR3 is CASNSRDSEGPDTQYF. CDR3 sequence (DNA): TGTGCCAGCAATTCCCGGGACAGCGAGGGCCCAGATACGCAGTATTTT.

This clonotype was counted ten times or more. The chain uses TRBV28 and TRBJ2-3, with unresolved D. Per the germline V gene, CDR1 is MDHEN and CDR2 is SYDVKM. The CDR3 sequence is 13 residues long. Trimming pared 3 bases from V and 2 bases from J, leaving 6 bases between. The CDR3 nucleotides are TGTGCCAGCAGTTTTCTAGTCACAGATACGCAGTATTTT. Its translation: CASSFLVTDTQYF.

This clonotype was seen a few times. This rearrangement joins TRBV29-1 to TRBJ1-3; no reliable D call. Trimming shortened V by 3 bases and J by 0 bases, and 6 bases separated the two germline ends. The CDR3 has 13 residues. Germline CDR1 SQVTM, CDR2 ANQGSEA. In nucleotides, the CDR3 is TGCAGCGTTGAGGATACCTCTGGAAACACCATATATTTT. Translating it yields CSVEDTSGNTIYF.

This clonotype came up a few times. The chain couples TRBV6-1 to TRBJ2-1, with D possibly matching TRBD1 (6 bases). Germline V gene lookup returns CDR1 MNHNS and CDR2 SASEGT. The CDR3 sequence is 14 residues long. Between the trimmed V and J ends, which lost 2 bases and 4 bases, there was a span of 9 bases. The CDR3 loop is CASSERTAYNEQFF. CDR3 bases: TGTGCCAGCAGTGAAAGGACAGCTTACAATGAGCAGTTCTTC.

The gene calls are TRBV6-2 or TRBV6-3 and TRBJ1-4; D is unresolved. This CDR3 has 13 amino acids. Germline V lookup: CDR1 MNHEY, CDR2 SVGEGT. V was shortened by 1 base and J by 14 bases, with 14 bases between the two germline ends. The CDR3 bases are TGTGCCAGCAGTTACTGGGTCACCTCGCCCCTGTTTTTT. This encodes CASSYWVTSPLFF.

Only a few counts were recorded for this clonotype. This may stem from a read error, because a much larger clone lies one nucleotide away. The rearrangement uses TRBV20-1 and TRBJ2-3, with 10 nucleotides matching TRBD2. Unmatched junction bases numbered 0, after V lost 5 bases and J lost 1 base. Germline CDR1 DFQATT, CDR2 SNEGSKA (reference sequence). The CDR3 sequence is 13 residues long. The CDR3 DNA follows: TGCAGTGCTGGGACTAGCGGCACAGATACGCAGTATTTT. Translating gives CSAGTSGTDTQYF.

CDR3 sequence reads: CASSEAGTANSPLHF. DNA of the CDR3: TGTGCCAGCAGTGAAGCCGGGACAGCAAATTCACCCCTCCACTTT. The V call is TRBV25-1, the J call TRBJ1-6; 7 nucleotides align to TRBD1. The CDR3 is 15 residues long. The ends lost 2 bases at V and 7 bases at J; junction bases unmatched: 5. CDR1 and CDR2 from the germline V gene are MGHDK and SYGVNS.

There are many counts of this clonotype. This chain connects TRBV2 to TRBJ2-7, with no clear D. Trimming removed 7 bases at V and 3 bases at J, with 7 bases between. From germline, CDR1 is SNHLY and CDR2 FYNNEI. CDR3 length equals 11 residues. The CDR3 nucleotides are TGTGCCAGCAAGGTATTCTACGAGCAGTACTTC. Translated, it gives CASKVFYEQYF.

There are many counts of this clonotype. This chain connects TRBV28 to TRBJ2-7; the D is unclear. Trimming left V 5 bases short and J 6 bases short, with 11 bases between. The CDR3 totals 12 residues. Germline lookup yields CDR1 MDHEN and CDR2 SYDVKM. The CDR3 nucleotides read TGTGCCAGCAGTCCAGGCCCCGCCGAGCAGTACTTC. Amino acids: CASSPGPAEQYF.

This clonotype was seen ten or more times. The chain joins TRBV28 to TRBJ2-2; D may be TRBD2 (5 bases). The CDR3 is 16 amino acids. Germline lookup yields CDR1 MDHEN and CDR2 SYDVKM. Trimming took off 5 bases at V and 1 base at J, with 14 bases between the two ends. This chain's CDR3 is CASSPGLLRNTGELFF. In DNA form, the CDR3 reads TGTGCCAGCAGTCCTGGACTCTTGCGGAACACCGGGGAGCTGTTTTTT.

This clonotype has ten or more counts. The chain employs TRBV6-2 or TRBV6-3 and TRBJ2-1; TRBD2 agrees at 13 bases. The CDR3 spans 17 residues. Trimming at V came to 1 base and at J to 6 bases, leaving 6 bases not matched to a gene. From germline, CDR1 is MNHEY and CDR2 SVGEGT. CDR3: CASSYYRTSGRANEQFF. As DNA, the CDR3 is TGTGCCAGCAGTTACTACCGAACTAGCGGGAGGGCCAATGAGCAGTTCTTC.

Ten or more counts support this clonotype. The chain recombines TRBV5-1 with TRBJ2-3, with unresolved D. CDR3 length: 13 amino acids. The V end was cut by 1 base, the J end by 2 bases, with 5 bases between. Germline V lookup: CDR1 SGHRS, CDR2 YFSETQ. The chain's CDR3 is CASSLIPTDTQYF. The CDR3 coding sequence is TGCGCCAGCAGCTTGATCCCCACAGATACGCAGTATTTT.

This clonotype showed up many times. The chain recombines TRBV25-1 with TRBJ2-1; TRBD1 or TRBD2 may be the D gene (6 bases each). V was shortened by 4 bases and J by 8 bases, with 18 bases between the two germline ends. This CDR3 region has 15 residues. Per germline, CDR1 MGHDK and CDR2 SYGVNS. CDR3: CASSVSGAPRDEQFF. The CDR3 DNA sequence: TGTGCCAGCAGTGTCTCGGGGGCCCCACGGGATGAGCAGTTCTTC.

With regard to this clonotype: A much bigger clone sits one base away, suggesting this may be a read error. The chain carries TRBV29-1 and TRBJ2-5, with D uncertain. Trimming left V 2 bases short and J 9 bases short, with 13 bases between. The CDR3 sequence is 12 residues long. Germline CDR1 SQVTM, CDR2 ANQGSEA. The CDR3 DNA reads as TGCAGCGTTGAACCCGATTTCGAGCCCCAGTACTTC. As protein: CSVEPDFEPQYF.

V usage is TRBV19 and J usage is TRBJ1-2, with 7 positions matching TRBD1. V lost 9 bases, J lost 9 bases, and 10 bases stayed unmatched. The germline gives CDR1 LNHDA, CDR2 SQIVND (reference sequence). This CDR3 region has 12 residues. CDR3 coding DNA: TGTGCCAGCCGGGACCGGACAGGAAGCTACACCTTC. Translated, it gives CASRDRTGSYTF.